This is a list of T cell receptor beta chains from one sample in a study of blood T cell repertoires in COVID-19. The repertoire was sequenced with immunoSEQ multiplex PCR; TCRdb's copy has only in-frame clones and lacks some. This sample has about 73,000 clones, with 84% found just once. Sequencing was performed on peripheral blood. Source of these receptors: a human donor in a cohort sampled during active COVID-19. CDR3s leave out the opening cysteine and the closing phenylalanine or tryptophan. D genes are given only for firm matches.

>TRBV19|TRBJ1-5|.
ASKIGGDSNQPQH
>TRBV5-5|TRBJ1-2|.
ASSFRGGEHYGYT
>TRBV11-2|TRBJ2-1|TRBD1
ASRLPGTGGNEQF
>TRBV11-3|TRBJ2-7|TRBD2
ASSQATAGHSYEQY
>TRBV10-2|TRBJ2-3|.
ASSEAGWRADTQY
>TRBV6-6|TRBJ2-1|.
ASSYSKGRKGEQF
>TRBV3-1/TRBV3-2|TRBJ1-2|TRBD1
ASSHSTGTGSYGYT
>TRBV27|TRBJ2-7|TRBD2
ASSYAGGGSYEQY
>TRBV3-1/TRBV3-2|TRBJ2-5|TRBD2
ASSQEGGKAQY
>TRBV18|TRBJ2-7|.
ASSWDMSSYEQY
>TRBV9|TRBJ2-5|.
ASSVGPSQETQY
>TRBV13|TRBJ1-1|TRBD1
ASSLRGLNTEAF
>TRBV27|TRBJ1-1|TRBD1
ASSLSGQGVTEAF
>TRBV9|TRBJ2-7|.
ASSVGGNAYEQY
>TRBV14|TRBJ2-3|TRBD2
ASSLRYGGAISDTQY
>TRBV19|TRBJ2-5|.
ASSISRGLETQY
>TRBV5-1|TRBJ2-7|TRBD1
ASSLRQGVGNEQY
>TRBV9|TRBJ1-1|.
ASSVSAGMNTEAF
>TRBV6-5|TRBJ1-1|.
ASSYSGQLNTEAF
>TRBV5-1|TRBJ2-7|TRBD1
ASSSLQGAQEQY
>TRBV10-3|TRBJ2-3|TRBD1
AISGQGAADTQY
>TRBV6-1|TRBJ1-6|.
ASSGPTGNSYNSPLH
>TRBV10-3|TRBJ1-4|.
AISESPGVNEKLF
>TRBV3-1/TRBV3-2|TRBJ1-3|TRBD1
ASSPQGQGLNTIY
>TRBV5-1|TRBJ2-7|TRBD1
ASSLGQANSYEQY
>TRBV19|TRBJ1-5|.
ASSIEGAQPQH
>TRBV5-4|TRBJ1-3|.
ASSVTEGNTIY
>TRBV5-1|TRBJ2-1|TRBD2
ASSLGDYRGEQF
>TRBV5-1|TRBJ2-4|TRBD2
ASSLGGAKNIQY
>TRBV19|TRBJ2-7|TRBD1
ASTPGQGDFYEQY
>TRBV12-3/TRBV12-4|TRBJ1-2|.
ASSLAQGSGYT
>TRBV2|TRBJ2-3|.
ASSLTESTDTQY
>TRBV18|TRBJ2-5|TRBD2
ASSRTSGDQETQY
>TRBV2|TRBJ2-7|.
ASSRDRLDEQY
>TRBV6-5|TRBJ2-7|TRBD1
ASSHPGQGNNEQY
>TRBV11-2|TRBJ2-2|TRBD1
ASSRRPRGPDTGELF
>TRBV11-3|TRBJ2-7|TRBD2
ASSPREGIGEQY
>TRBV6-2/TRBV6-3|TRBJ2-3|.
ASSLAEVLTDTQY
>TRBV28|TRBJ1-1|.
ASSHRGQIDAF
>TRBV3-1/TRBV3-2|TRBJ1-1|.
ASRLTDNEITEAF
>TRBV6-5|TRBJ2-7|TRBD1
ASRNRGRAEQY
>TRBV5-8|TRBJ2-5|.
ASSNTLERGETQY
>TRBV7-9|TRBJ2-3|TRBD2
ASSPAGGGRTDTQY
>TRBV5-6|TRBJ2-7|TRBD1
ASSSGTGAYEQY
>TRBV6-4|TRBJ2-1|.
ASSDSGGGPTSNNEQF
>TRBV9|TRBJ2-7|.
ASSVRTTGEQY
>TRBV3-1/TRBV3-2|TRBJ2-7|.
ASSPPPRSTNYEQY
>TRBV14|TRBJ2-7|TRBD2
ASSQAGGAVKQY
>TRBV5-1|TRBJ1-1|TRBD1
ASSPSTTGGTEAF
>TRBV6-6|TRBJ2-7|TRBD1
ASKPGPDRVRNEQY